The 29 T cell receptor beta chains below were found in one sample sequenced in a study of tumor-infiltrating lymphocytes in localized non-small cell lung cancer. Generated by immunoSEQ multiplex PCR, the TCRdb table keeps only in-frame clones and is missing some. The sample has approximately 12,000 clones, less than 75% seen once. Source material: uninvolved lung tissue not adjacent to the tumor. The receptors were gathered from a human donor with non-small cell lung cancer.

This clone was found a few times. J is TRBJ2-7 and V is TRBV27, with 7 positions matching TRBD1. This CDR3 has 14 amino acids. Trimming removed 2 bases from V and 3 bases from J; junction bases left unmatched: 4. CDR1 and CDR2 from the germline V gene are MNHEY and SMNVEV (reference sequence). CDR3 DNA sequence: TGTGCCAGCAGTTTAAAGTGGACAGGCTACGAGCAGTACTTC. It codes for CASSLKWTGYEQYF.

The chain employs TRBV5-1 and TRBJ2-2; 7 positions match TRBD2. The V and J ends lost 5 bases and 4 bases, in that order; junction bases with no gene match: 8. This CDR3 region has 15 residues. CDR1 SGHRS and CDR2 YFSETQ come from the germline V gene. CDR3 region: CASSGGSGRTGELFF. The CDR3, as DNA: TGCGCCAGCAGTGGCGGTAGCGGGCGCACCGGGGAGCTGTTTTTT. Drawing the rest from reference TRBV5-1 and TRBJ2-2, the complete variable domain is KAGVTQTPRYLIKTRGQQVTLSCSPISGHRSVSWYQQTPGQGLQFLFEYFSETQRNKGNFPGRFSGRQFSNSRSEMNVSTLELGDSALYLCASSGGSGRTGELFFGEGSRLTVL.

The chain uses TRBV28 and TRBJ2-7; 7 bases are a match to TRBD1. CDR3 length: 14 amino acids. Per the germline V gene, CDR1 is MDHEN and CDR2 is SYDVKM. The V segment lost 7 bases and the J segment 2 bases; nucleotides outside the gene matches: 8. The CDR3 nucleotides read TGTGCCAGCACCATGGACAGGACCACCTACGAGCAGTACTTC. Amino acid sequence: CASTMDRTTYEQYF.

This clone has just one count. This chain joins TRBV6-5 and TRBJ2-2; D is possibly TRBD1 (5 bases). The CDR3 is 14 residues long. Germline assignment: CDR1 MNHEY and CDR2 SVGAGI. V dropped 7 bases and J dropped 0 bases, with 9 bases sitting between them. The CDR3 coding sequence is TGTGCCAGCATTCCCAGGGCGAACACCGGGGAGCTGTTTTTT. This sequence encodes CASIPRANTGELFF.

The V gene is TRBV14, the J gene TRBJ2-7; no clear D. The V end lost 1 base, the J end lost 7 bases, and 8 bases lay between the germline ends. The germline gives CDR1 SGHDN, CDR2 FVKESK. This CDR3 has 12 amino acids. Here the CDR3 reads CASSQGSREQYF. As DNA, the CDR3 is TGTGCCAGCAGCCAAGGGTCACGTGAGCAGTACTTC.

This chain connects TRBV6-5 to TRBJ1-2; perhaps TRBD1 as D (6 bases). Germline lookup yields CDR1 MNHEY and CDR2 SVGAGI. This CDR3 has 14 amino acids. V lost 2 bases, J lost 7 bases, and 14 bases lay in between. This CDR3 reads CASSYQGGNAGYTF. CDR3 DNA: TGTGCCAGCAGTTACCAAGGGGGTAATGCTGGCTACACCTTC.

This chain connects TRBV5-1 to TRBJ1-1, with 8 bases identical to TRBD1. The length of the CDR3 is 13 residues. J was trimmed by 5 bases and V by 0 bases; bases with no gene match: 0. CDR1 and CDR2 from the germline V gene are SGHRS and YFSETQ. CDR3 nucleotides: TGCGCCAGCAGCTTGGGGACAGGGACTGAAGCTTTCTTT. Translating it yields CASSLGTGTEAFF.

CDR3 DNA sequence: TGTGCCAGCAGCTTCGGGACAGGGGGCGTAGAGACCCAGTACTTC. It is translated as CASSFGTGGVETQYF. J is TRBJ2-5 and V is TRBV7-9; TRBD1 matches at 12 bases. Germline V gene lookup returns CDR1 SEHNR and CDR2 FQNEAQ (reference sequence). The CDR3 totals 15 residues. V trimming: 3 bases; J trimming: 4 bases; junction bases outside the gene matches: 3.

This clone turned up a few times. The chain links TRBV4-3 to TRBJ1-1; a weak D match, TRBD1 (5 bases). V was trimmed by 0 bases and J by 0 bases, leaving 11 bases between them. This CDR3 region has 16 residues. Germline V gene lookup returns CDR1 LGHNA and CDR2 YSLEER. In DNA form, the CDR3 reads TGCGCCAGCAGCCAAGATCCGCGACAGATGAACACTGAAGCTTTCTTT. Encoded protein: CASSQDPRQMNTEAFF.

The V and J genes are TRBV12-5 and TRBJ2-3, with 10 bases aligning to TRBD1. CDR3 size: 14 residues. Germline V gives CDR1 LGHNT, CDR2 FRNRAP. The J segment lost 5 bases and the V segment lost 4 bases, leaving 3 bases of the junction unmatched. DNA of the CDR3: TGTGCTAGTGGTTCAGGGACAGGGGTAGATACGCAGTATTTT. It encodes CASGSGTGVDTQYF.

The chain couples TRBV2 to TRBJ1-5; D may be TRBD1 (6 bases). The germline V gene encodes CDR1 SNHLY and CDR2 FYNNEI. V was trimmed by 6 bases and J by 10 bases, leaving 19 bases between them. This CDR3 is 14 amino acids long. Written as DNA, the CDR3 is TGTGCCAGCAGAGCGGGATGGGCTGGGGGCCCCCAGCATTTT. Protein product: CASRAGWAGGPQHF.

In this sample, this clone turned up a few times. The rearrangement links TRBV5-6 to TRBJ1-1; D ambiguous. Trimming removed 2 bases at V and 7 bases at J, with 6 bases between. Germline CDR1 and CDR2: SGHDT and YYEEEE. The length of the CDR3 is 11 residues. For the CDR3, the DNA is TGTGCCAGCAGCTTATCCAATGAAGCTTTCTTT. Protein sequence: CASSLSNEAFF. Full variable domain (remainder filled in from reference TRBV5-6 and TRBJ1-1): DAGVTQSPTHLIKTRGQQVTLRCSPKSGHDTVSWYQQALGQGPQFIFQYYEEEERQRGNFPDRFSGHQFPNYSSELNVNALLLGDSALYLCASSLSNEAFFGQGTRLTVV.

The V call is TRBV2, the J call TRBJ2-1, with 7 bases fitting TRBD2. The CDR3 loop spans 13 amino acids. The junction had 4 bases not matched to a gene; V was cut back by 4 bases and J by 7 bases. Germline CDR1 and CDR2: SNHLY and FYNNEI. The CDR3 DNA reads as TGTGCCAGCAGTGGGCGGGGGATAAATGAGCAGTTCTTC. It encodes CASSGRGINEQFF.

This clone rates as medium-sized. This chain joins TRBV6-5 and TRBJ2-1; 8 nucleotides match TRBD2. V was pared by 6 bases and J by 0 bases, with 4 bases of the junction left unmatched. The V gene's germline CDR1 is MNHEY and CDR2 SVGAGI. This CDR3 has 15 residues. The CDR3 is CASSRLASSYNEQFF. The CDR3 DNA reads as TGTGCCAGCAGCCGACTAGCGAGCTCCTACAATGAGCAGTTCTTC.

V gene TRBV20-1 combines with J gene TRBJ1-2; D ambiguous. Germline V gene lookup returns CDR1 DFQATT and CDR2 SNEGSKA (reference sequence). The CDR3 sequence is 11 residues long. Between the trimmed V and J ends, which lost 3 bases and 7 bases, there was a span of 9 bases. The chain's CDR3 is CSARIGIGYTF. CDR3 nucleotides: TGCAGTGCTAGGATTGGGATTGGCTACACCTTC.

This chain links TRBV6-5 with TRBJ1-2, with D possibly being TRBD1 (6 bases). Germline assignment: CDR1 MNHEY and CDR2 SVGAGI. Trimming left V 7 bases short and J 6 bases short, with 18 bases between. This CDR3 has 14 residues. The DNA of the CDR3 is TGTGCCAGCACCCCTCTGGGGGGGGCGGATGGCTACACCTTC. Translation gives CASTPLGGADGYTF.

This sequence joins TRBV4-3 and TRBJ1-6; D uncertain. The CDR3 consists of 16 residues. Germline V lookup: CDR1 LGHNA, CDR2 YSLEER. Trimming cost V 0 bases and J 1 base, with 7 bases left between them. The CDR3 reads CASSQDGLSYNSPLHF. CDR3 nucleotides: TGCGCCAGCAGCCAAGACGGACTTTCCTATAATTCACCCCTCCACTTT.

V gene TRBV19 combines with J gene TRBJ2-3; D not certain. Germline V gene sequence: CDR1 LNHDA, CDR2 SQIVND (reference sequence). CDR3 length equals 14 residues. V lost 7 bases, J lost 0 bases, and 11 bases lay in between. Here the CDR3 reads CASTPQASTDTQYF. CDR3 nucleotides: TGTGCCAGTACCCCACAAGCTAGCACAGATACGCAGTATTTT.

The table lists this clone with a few counts. The chain combines TRBV6-5 with TRBJ2-3, with 9 bases identical to TRBD1. J lost 4 bases, V lost 0 bases, and 5 bases had no gene match. Germline CDR1 reads MNHEY; CDR2 reads SVGAGI. The CDR3 contains 16 residues. The chain's CDR3 is CASSYSSGTGSDTQYF. As DNA, the CDR3 is TGTGCCAGCAGTTACTCATCCGGGACAGGGTCAGATACGCAGTATTTT.

This clone was seen just once. The rearrangement joins TRBV27 to TRBJ2-7; TRBD1 aligns across 7 bases. The CDR3 is made up of 13 amino acids. The V segment lost 6 bases and the J segment 5 bases; nucleotides outside the gene matches: 7. Germline lookup yields CDR1 MNHEY and CDR2 SMNVEV (reference sequence). As DNA, the CDR3 is TGTGCCAGCAGAAGCCGGGACAGACACGAGCAGTACTTC. Translating it yields CASRSRDRHEQYF.

The CDR3 loop reads CASSMRTASSYEQYF. In nucleotides, the CDR3 is TGCGCCAGCAGCATGAGGACAGCAAGCTCCTACGAGCAGTACTTC. The chain combines TRBV5-1 with TRBJ2-7; maybe TRBD1 (6 bases). The germline V and J ends were trimmed by 4 bases and 0 bases, with 14 bases remaining between them. The CDR3 sequence is 15 residues long. The germline gives CDR1 SGHRS, CDR2 YFSETQ.

This clone ranks as medium-sized. The chain combines TRBV29-1 with TRBJ2-2; TRBD1 aligns across 9 bases. The CDR3 has 14 amino acids. The V and J ends lost 6 bases and 3 bases, in that order; junction bases with no gene match: 5. In germline, CDR1 is SQVTM, CDR2 ANQGSEA. DNA for the CDR3: TGCAGCGTGAGTCGGGACAGGGACACCGGGGAGCTGTTTTTT. As protein: CSVSRDRDTGELFF.

This clone appeared a single time. The same CDR3 also results from other DNA sequences found in this sample. The chain couples TRBV4-3 to TRBJ2-5; 10 bases line up with TRBD2. CDR1 and CDR2 from the germline V gene are LGHNA and YSLEER. The length of the CDR3 is 16 residues. The ends lost 1 base at V and 5 bases at J; junction bases unmatched: 7. CDR3 loop: CASSQGLAGAGETQYF. In DNA form, the CDR3 reads TGCGCCAGCAGCCAAGGGCTAGCGGGAGCGGGGGAGACCCAGTACTTC.

This clone has just a few counts. This chain uses TRBV4-1 with TRBJ2-1; 9 bases match TRBD2. The CDR3 is 16 residues long. V shed 0 bases and J 9 bases; nucleotides not matched to a gene: 9. Germline assignment: CDR1 MGHRA and CDR2 YSYEKL. CDR3 DNA: TGCGCCAGCAGCCAAGATCCAGCGGGGGGCCCGAGTGAGCAGTTCTTC. This encodes CASSQDPAGGPSEQFF.

The V and J genes are TRBV13 and TRBJ1-1, with TRBD1 as a possible D gene (6 bases). Trimming removed 5 bases from V and 1 base from J, with 11 bases in between. Germline V gives CDR1 PRHDT, CDR2 FYEKMQ (reference sequence). The CDR3 is 14 amino acids. CDR3 loop: CASSKRQENTEAFF. Written as DNA, the CDR3 is TGTGCCAGCAGCAAGCGACAGGAGAACACTGAAGCTTTCTTT.

This chain uses TRBV6-5 with TRBJ1-4; TRBD1 matches at 7 bases. This CDR3 is built from 16 residues. Unmatched junction bases numbered 9, after V lost 0 bases and J lost 8 bases. CDR1 MNHEY and CDR2 SVGAGI come from the germline V gene. CDR3 protein: CASSYSSRGGREKLFF. The CDR3 DNA is TGTGCCAGCAGTTACTCCTCCAGGGGGGGCAGGGAAAAACTGTTTTTT.

The chain links TRBV2 to TRBJ2-3; 8 bases agree with TRBD1. With 4 bases clipped from V and 2 bases from J, the junction kept 5 bases outside the gene matches. Germline CDR1 reads SNHLY; CDR2 reads FYNNEI. The CDR3 spans 15 residues. In DNA, the CDR3 is TGTGCCAGCAGTGCCGACAGGGGACACACAGATACGCAGTATTTT. Translated, it gives CASSADRGHTDTQYF.

The chain is built from TRBV7-2 and TRBJ2-3; no clear D. The CDR3 is 16 residues long. Trimming took off 5 bases at V and 0 bases at J, with 15 bases between the two ends. Germline V CDR1 and CDR2: SGHTA, FQGNSA. The CDR3 region is CASSHRRAASTDTQYF. The CDR3 bases are TGTGCCAGCAGCCACAGACGAGCAGCGAGCACAGATACGCAGTATTTT.

V is TRBV11-3 and J is TRBJ2-2; the D gene is possibly TRBD1 (5 bases). CDR3 size: 13 residues. Per the germline V gene, CDR1 is SGHNT and CDR2 is YENEEA. The V and J ends lost 5 bases and 6 bases respectively, with 10 bases between them. As DNA, the CDR3 is TGTGCCAGCAGCCTCAGGGATCCCGGGGAGCTGTTTTTT. Residues: CASSLRDPGELFF.